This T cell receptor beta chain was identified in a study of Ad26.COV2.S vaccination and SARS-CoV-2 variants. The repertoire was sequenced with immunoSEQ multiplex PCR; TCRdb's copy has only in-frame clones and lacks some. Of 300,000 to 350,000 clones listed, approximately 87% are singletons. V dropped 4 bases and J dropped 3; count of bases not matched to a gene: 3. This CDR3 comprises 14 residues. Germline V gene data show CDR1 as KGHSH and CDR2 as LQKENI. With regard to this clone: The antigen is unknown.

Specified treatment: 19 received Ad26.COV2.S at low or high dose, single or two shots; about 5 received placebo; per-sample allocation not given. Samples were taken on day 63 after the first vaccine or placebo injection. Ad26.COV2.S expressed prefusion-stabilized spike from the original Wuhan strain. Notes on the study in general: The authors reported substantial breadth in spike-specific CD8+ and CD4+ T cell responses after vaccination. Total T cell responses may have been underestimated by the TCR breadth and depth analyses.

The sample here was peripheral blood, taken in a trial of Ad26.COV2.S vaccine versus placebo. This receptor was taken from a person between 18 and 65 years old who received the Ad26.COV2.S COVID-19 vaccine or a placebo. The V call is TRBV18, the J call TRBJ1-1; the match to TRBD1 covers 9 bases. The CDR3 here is CASSLGQGDTEAFF. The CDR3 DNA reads TGTGCCAGCTCACTGGGACAGGGTGACACTGAAGCTTTCTTT.